The 18 T cell receptor beta chains below come from one sample, sequenced in a study of T-cell reconstitution after alpha-beta-depleted transplantation in children. As it was prepared, the TCRbeta library received unique molecular identifiers. TCRdb analysed the PCR reads with MiXCR anew, one entry per CDR3 protein. The data show about 470,000 distinct CDR3 sequences, with 43% seen just once and roughly 27% held by the top ten. The sequencing used PBMCs, collected before TCRalphabeta/CD19-depleted stem cell transplant. The receptor set was obtained from a girl between 2 and 10 years old with aplastic anemia, due to receive a stem cell transplant.

This clonotype was seen a few times. The chain combines TRBV6-1 with TRBJ1-1; 7 positions agree with TRBD1. The J segment lost 0 bases and the V segment lost 5 bases, leaving 6 bases of the junction unmatched. Per the germline V gene, CDR1 is MNHNS and CDR2 is SASEGT. This CDR3 contains 15 residues. Here the CDR3 reads CASSPHRGMNTEAFF. The CDR3 nucleotides are TGTGCCAGCAGTCCCCACAGGGGCATGAACACTGAAGCTTTCTTT.

This clonotype was recorded at least ten times. This chain joins TRBV6-5 and TRBJ2-3; D call uncertain. CDR1 and CDR2 from the germline V gene are MNHEY and SVGAGI. V was trimmed by 0 bases and J by 3 bases, leaving 13 bases between them. The CDR3 is made up of 16 amino acids. The CDR3 is CASSYSNGIGTDTQYF. DNA of the CDR3: TGTGCCAGCAGTTACTCGAACGGAATAGGGACAGATACGCAGTATTTT.

This rearrangement joins TRBV11-2 to TRBJ1-3; D is ambiguous. The CDR3 spans 15 residues. Germline V lookup: CDR1 SGHAT, CDR2 FQNNGV. Trimming removed 11 bases at V and 0 bases at J, with 17 bases between. DNA of the CDR3: TGTGCCTGCTGCCCATCCGGTCGCTCTGGAAACACCATATATTTT. Its protein is CACCPSGRSGNTIYF.

V and J are TRBV6-1 and TRBJ2-7, with D uncertain. The germline V gene encodes CDR1 MNHNS and CDR2 SASEGT. This CDR3 comprises 13 residues. The V and J ends lost 6 bases and 3 bases respectively, with 12 bases between them. The CDR3 DNA reads as TGTGCCAGCAGGAAGTACGATAACTACGAGCAGTACTTC. Amino acids: CASRKYDNYEQYF.

The chain combines TRBV5-1 with TRBJ2-7, with D unresolved. V lost 4 bases and J lost 7, with 15 bases in between. CDR1 is SGHRS and CDR2 is YFSETQ in the germline V gene. The CDR3 consists of 13 residues. In nucleotides, the CDR3 is TGCGCCAGCAGCGAATTTGGGGTTAAGGAGCAGTACTTC. Protein sequence: CASSEFGVKEQYF.

V is TRBV28 and J is TRBJ2-2; D might be TRBD1 (5 bases). The V gene's germline CDR1 is MDHEN and CDR2 SYDVKM. CDR3 length: 17 amino acids. V was clipped by 7 bases and J by 1 base, with 19 bases between them. CDR3 region: CASTTLLGHLNTGELFF. The CDR3 nucleotides read TGTGCCAGCACTACCCTTCTCGGACACTTGAACACCGGGGAGCTGTTTTTT.

Only a few counts were recorded for this clonotype. The V call is TRBV12-3 or TRBV12-4, the J call TRBJ1-1; D gene unclear. Trimming took 6 bases from V and 7 from J, leaving 15 bases between them. CDR3 size: 13 residues. The CDR3 protein is CASRKGRNFEAFF. The CDR3 coding sequence is TGTGCCAGCAGAAAAGGACGGAACTTTGAAGCTTTCTTT.

This clonotype came up many times. The chain employs TRBV5-1 and TRBJ1-1; TRBD1 matches 8 bases. The V gene end was trimmed by 4 bases and the J gene end by 0 bases; junction bases not matched to a gene: 8. The CDR3 contains 16 residues. Per the germline V gene, CDR1 is SGHRS and CDR2 is YFSETQ. DNA of the CDR3: TGCGCCAGCAGCGACGGACAGGGAAGAATGAACACTGAAGCTTTCTTT. Translated, it gives CASSDGQGRMNTEAFF.

This clonotype was detected only a few times. The CDR3 loop reads CASSEGRFLTPDEQFF. DNA for the CDR3: TGTGCCAGCAGTGAAGGTCGATTCCTGACCCCTGATGAGCAGTTCTTC. This chain uses TRBV25-1 with TRBJ2-1; D is unclear. The V gene's germline CDR1 is MGHDK and CDR2 SYGVNS. CDR3 size: 16 residues. With 2 bases removed from V and 8 bases from J, the gap between germline ends came to 19 bases.

The chain recombines TRBV12-3 or TRBV12-4 with TRBJ2-7, with 7 bases matching TRBD1. The CDR3 runs 14 residues. Trimming removed 6 bases from V and 2 bases from J; junction bases left unmatched: 7. The chain's CDR3 is CASSPGQSTYEQYF. The CDR3 DNA is TGTGCCAGCAGCCCGGGACAGTCAACCTACGAGCAGTACTTC.

The rearrangement links TRBV30 to TRBJ2-7, with TRBD2 identical over 10 bases. CDR3 size: 12 residues. Germline V CDR1 and CDR2: GTSNPN, SVGIG (reference sequence). The V and J ends lost 4 bases and 4 bases, in that order; junction bases with no gene match: 1. The CDR3 sequence is CAWTSGRYEQYF. The CDR3, as DNA: TGTGCCTGGACTAGCGGGAGATACGAGCAGTACTTC.

This clonotype was recorded at least ten times. The chain couples TRBV10-1 to TRBJ2-2, with D possibly matching TRBD2 (5 bases). V was cut by 6 bases and J by 5 bases, with 7 bases left in between. The CDR3 consists of 12 residues. Germline CDR1 reads WNHNN; CDR2 reads SYGVQD (reference sequence). This chain's CDR3 is CASRGETGELFF. In nucleotides, the CDR3 is TGCGCCAGCAGGGGAGAGACCGGGGAGCTGTTTTTT.

CDR3 nucleotides: TGTGCCAGCAGCGTACAAACTAGCGGGAGCGAGCAGTTCTTC. Amino acids: CASSVQTSGSEQFF. The V call is TRBV9, the J call TRBJ2-1; 11 nucleotides agree with TRBD2. The CDR3 has 14 amino acids. Looked up from germline, CDR1 is SGDLS and CDR2 is YYNGEE. V dropped 1 base and J dropped 10; count of bases not matched to a gene: 4. Together with reference TRBV9 and TRBJ2-1, the CDR3 gives the full variable domain: DSGVTQTPKHLITATGQRVTLRCSPRSGDLSVYWYQQSLDQGLQFLIQYYNGEERAKGNILERFSAQQFPDLHSELNLSSLELGDSALYFCASSVQTSGSEQFFGPGTRLTVL.

The genes are TRBV7-2 and TRBJ2-3; D remains ambiguous. The V end lost 1 base, the J end lost 6 bases, and 11 bases lay between the germline ends. Germline V gives CDR1 SGHTA, CDR2 FQGNSA. This CDR3 spans 14 amino acids. The CDR3 nucleotides are TGTGCCAGCAGCTTAGACTGGGCCTCGGATACGCAGTATTTT. Residues: CASSLDWASDTQYF.

The rearrangement joins TRBV28 to TRBJ2-7; D uncertain. In germline, CDR1 is MDHEN, CDR2 SYDVKM. The CDR3 extends over 14 amino acids. Deletions cut 2 bases from V and 7 bases from J, with 15 bases between. CDR3 nucleotide sequence: TGTGCCAGCAGTTTAAAGGTGGGAATGCGGGAGCAGTACTTC. Its protein is CASSLKVGMREQYF.

In this sample, this clonotype turned up a few times. The chain couples TRBV11-3 to TRBJ2-2; D uncertain. This CDR3 has 16 amino acids. Germline lookup yields CDR1 SGHNT and CDR2 YENEEA. V was shortened by 1 base and J by 0 bases, with 9 bases between the two germline ends. The CDR3 sequence is CASSLGKVANTGELFF. CDR3 DNA sequence: TGTGCCAGCAGCTTAGGGAAGGTCGCGAACACCGGGGAGCTGTTTTTT.

The chain uses TRBV12-3 or TRBV12-4 and TRBJ2-7, with TRBD1 as a possible D gene (7 bases). CDR3 length: 14 amino acids. V was pared by 7 bases and J by 2 bases, with 15 bases between. CDR3 protein: CASTPGGYPYEQYF. The CDR3 nucleotides are TGTGCCAGCACTCCAGGGGGGTATCCCTACGAGCAGTACTTC.

The chain recombines TRBV9 with TRBJ2-2; D uncertain. CDR3 length: 15 amino acids. CDR1 is SGDLS and CDR2 is YYNGEE in the germline V gene. V was shortened by 0 bases and J by 3 bases, with 9 bases between the two germline ends. CDR3 region: CASSVAVADTGELFF. The CDR3, as DNA: TGTGCCAGCAGCGTAGCTGTGGCAGACACCGGGGAGCTGTTTTTT. The full variable domain, in which reference TRBV9 and TRBJ2-2 provide the parts outside the CDR3, is DSGVTQTPKHLITATGQRVTLRCSPRSGDLSVYWYQQSLDQGLQFLIQYYNGEERAKGNILERFSAQQFPDLHSELNLSSLELGDSALYFCASSVAVADTGELFFGEGSRLTVL.